This T cell receptor beta chain was sequenced in a study of identical twins. Unique molecular identifiers were present on the cDNA, and a universal primer site came from template switching. TCRdb redid the calling of the 5' RACE reads with MiXCR, one entry per CDR3 protein. The sample contains a few hundred thousand distinct CDR3 sequences, roughly 8.6% of which appear only once. Trimming took 9 bases from V and 3 from J; bases not matched to a gene: 9. Per germline, CDR1 SGHAT and CDR2 FQDESV (reference sequence). The CDR3 extends over 15 amino acids. This sample was shared with a second study, whose subject was yellow fever vaccine responses in identical twins.

The chain links TRBV11-1 to TRBJ1-5; TRBD1 matches at 9 bases. The sequenced material came from CD8+ T cells sorted from blood. This receptor was obtained from a woman aged 18-30 years in good health. CDR3 loop: CARHSGTGINQPQHF. CDR3 nucleotide sequence: TGTGCCAGACACTCCGGGACAGGGATCAATCAGCCCCAGCATTTT.